The 15 T cell receptor beta chains presented below share a single source sample, sequenced in a study of cytomegalovirus exposure and HLA in healthy donors. The study ran its PCR with 60 Vbeta and 13 Jbeta primers. The table came from immunoSEQ multiplex PCR; TCRdb's copy has only in-frame clones and leaves some out. The data hold some 250,000 clones, with 82% observed a single time. The material sequenced was PBMCs. Source of these receptors: a woman between 35 and 50 years old in good health and CMV-seropositive.

There are a few counts of this clone. The rearrangement links TRBV27 to TRBJ1-6, with D maybe TRBD1 (6 bases). Between the trimmed V and J ends, which lost 3 bases and 8 bases, there was a span of 11 bases. There are 14 residues in the CDR3. The V gene's germline CDR1 is MNHEY and CDR2 SMNVEV (reference sequence). The CDR3 DNA sequence: TGTGCCAGCAGTTTCACAGGGTCGGATTCACCCCTCCACTTT. Translation: CASSFTGSDSPLHF.

This clone was picked up one time. The chain is built from TRBV5-8 and TRBJ1-2; D remains ambiguous. CDR1 and CDR2 from the germline V gene are SGHTS and YDEGEE. This CDR3 contains 12 residues. The V and J ends lost 0 bases and 5 bases respectively, with 5 bases between them. CDR3 sequence reads: CASSLDVYGYTF. The CDR3 DNA reads TGTGCCAGCAGCTTGGATGTATATGGCTACACCTTC.

The chain combines TRBV5-1 with TRBJ2-2, with D unresolved. Trimming took 1 base from V and 2 from J, leaving 12 bases between them. This CDR3 contains 16 residues. Germline V gives CDR1 SGHRS, CDR2 YFSETQ. CDR3 amino acids: CASSLFTATNTGELFF. The CDR3 DNA is TGCGCCAGCAGCTTGTTCACAGCCACTAACACCGGGGAGCTGTTTTTT.

This clone was observed a handful of times. The chain is built from TRBV5-1 and TRBJ2-7; 7 bases fit TRBD1. The germline gives CDR1 SGHRS, CDR2 YFSETQ. The V gene end was trimmed by 3 bases and the J gene end by 3 bases; junction bases not matched to a gene: 9. The CDR3 runs to 15 residues. CDR3: CASSWSTGALYEQYF. The DNA for the CDR3 is TGCGCCAGCAGCTGGAGCACAGGGGCCCTCTACGAGCAGTACTTC.

In the case of this clone: The junction shows a germline mismatch at one end, possibly a read error. Other DNA sequences of this sample code for an identical CDR3. In DNA, the CDR3 is TGCGCCAGCAGCCAAGCGGGGGAATTTGCGACCGGGGAGCTGTTCTTT. This codes for CASSQAGEFATGELFF. The chain links TRBV4-3 to TRBJ2-2, with TRBD2 as a possible D gene (6 bases). Germline values: CDR1 LGHNA, CDR2 YSLEER. The CDR3 sequence is 16 residues long.

The V call is TRBV30, the J call TRBJ1-1; D might be TRBD1 (6 bases). The CDR3 runs to 12 residues. Germline V lookup: CDR1 GTSNPN, CDR2 SVGIG (reference sequence). Deletions cut 4 bases from V and 6 bases from J, with 12 bases between. The DNA for the CDR3 is TGTGCCTGGAACACAGGGCCGGCTGAAGCTTTCTTT. As protein: CAWNTGPAEAFF.

The chain recombines TRBV29-1 with TRBJ2-3, with TRBD2 matching over 11 bases. Looked up from germline, CDR1 is SQVTM and CDR2 is ANQGSEA. The trim removed 7 bases at V and 6 bases at J, leaving 3 bases unmatched. This CDR3 is built from 12 residues. CDR3: CSATSGSDTQYF. For the CDR3, the DNA is TGCAGCGCTACTAGCGGGAGTGATACGCAGTATTTT.

J is TRBJ1-5 and V is TRBV10-3; TRBD1 aligns across 9 bases. After removal of 2 bases from V and 5 bases from J, the junction contained 1 base not matched to a gene. The CDR3 is made up of 14 amino acids. Germline CDR1 reads ENHRY; CDR2 reads SYGVKD. CDR3 sequence reads: CAISEGTGYQPQHF. The CDR3 DNA sequence: TGTGCCATCAGTGAGGGGACAGGGTATCAGCCCCAGCATTTT.

The CDR3 loop reads CSVYFIRGGEETQYF. The DNA of the CDR3 is TGCAGCGTTTACTTCATAAGGGGGGGAGAAGAGACCCAGTACTTC. The V call is TRBV29-1, the J call TRBJ2-5, with D possibly being TRBD2 (7 bases). CDR1 is SQVTM and CDR2 is ANQGSEA in the germline V gene. The CDR3 covers 15 residues. Trimming took 5 bases from V and 3 from J, leaving 19 bases between them.

Here the CDR3 reads CAWSTSFSRGNNEKLFF. The DNA for the CDR3 is TGTGCCTGGAGTACGTCCTTCTCCAGGGGAAATAATGAAAAACTGTTTTTT. This chain links TRBV30 with TRBJ1-4, with D possibly being TRBD1 (6 bases). Trimming removed 2 bases from V and 4 bases from J, with 20 bases in between. The CDR3 extends over 17 amino acids. The V gene's germline CDR1 is GTSNPN and CDR2 SVGIG (reference sequence).

The rearrangement joins TRBV4-3 to TRBJ2-6; D remains ambiguous. Trimming cost V 4 bases and J 0 bases, with 13 bases left between them. The CDR3 consists of 17 residues. Germline loops: CDR1 LGHNA, CDR2 YSLEER. DNA of the CDR3: TGCGCCAGCAGCCTGGCAGGATCCTCCTCTGGGGCCAACGTCCTGACTTTC. Encoded protein: CASSLAGSSSGANVLTF.

The table lists this clone with a few counts. The chain joins TRBV9 to TRBJ1-3; D call uncertain. V was trimmed by 4 bases and J by 0 bases, leaving 11 bases between them. Germline CDR1 is SGDLS and CDR2 is YYNGEE. The CDR3 runs 15 residues. The CDR3 DNA sequence: TGTGCCAGCAGCACCCGGGGATTCTCTGGAAACACCATATATTTT. Its translation is CASSTRGFSGNTIYF.

This chain joins TRBV6-5 and TRBJ1-1; D unresolved. Looked up from germline, CDR1 is MNHEY and CDR2 is SVGAGI. The CDR3 extends over 14 amino acids. The V end was cut by 0 bases, the J end by 5 bases, with 10 bases between. CDR3 region: CASSYSRSGTEAFF. The CDR3 nucleotides read TGTGCCAGCAGTTACTCGAGGTCCGGGACTGAAGCTTTCTTT.

The chain employs TRBV7-2 and TRBJ1-2; 8 bases map to TRBD1. This CDR3 region has 13 residues. V lost 5 bases to trimming and J lost 6 bases; unmatched junction nucleotides: 5. Germline V gives CDR1 SGHTA, CDR2 FQGNSA. CDR3 bases: TGTGCCAGCAGCCCTCGGACAGGGAATGGCTACACCTTC. Translating gives CASSPRTGNGYTF.

This clone was counted between two and nine times. This rearrangement joins TRBV5-4 to TRBJ2-7; possible D gene TRBD2, 6 bases. V lost 0 bases and J lost 3, with 13 bases in between. The CDR3 loop spans 15 amino acids. Per the germline V gene, CDR1 is SGHNT and CDR2 is YYREEE (reference sequence). The CDR3 sequence is CASSLGAAEGYEQYF. CDR3 nucleotide sequence: TGTGCCAGCAGCTTGGGCGCAGCGGAGGGCTACGAGCAGTACTTC.